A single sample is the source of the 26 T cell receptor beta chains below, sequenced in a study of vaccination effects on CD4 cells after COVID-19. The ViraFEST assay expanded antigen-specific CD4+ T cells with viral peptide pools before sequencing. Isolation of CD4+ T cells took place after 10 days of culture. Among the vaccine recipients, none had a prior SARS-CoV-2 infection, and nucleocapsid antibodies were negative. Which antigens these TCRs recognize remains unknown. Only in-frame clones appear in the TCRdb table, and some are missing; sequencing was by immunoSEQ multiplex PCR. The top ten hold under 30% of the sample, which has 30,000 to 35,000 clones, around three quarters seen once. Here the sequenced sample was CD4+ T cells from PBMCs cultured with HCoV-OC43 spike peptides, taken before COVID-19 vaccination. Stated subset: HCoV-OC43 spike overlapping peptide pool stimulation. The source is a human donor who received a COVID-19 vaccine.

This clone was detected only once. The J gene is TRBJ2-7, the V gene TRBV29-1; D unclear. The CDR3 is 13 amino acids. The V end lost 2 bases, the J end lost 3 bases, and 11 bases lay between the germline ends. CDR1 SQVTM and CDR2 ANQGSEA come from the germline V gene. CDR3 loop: CSVETNKGYEQYF. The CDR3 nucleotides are TGCAGCGTTGAAACCAATAAGGGCTACGAGCAGTACTTC.

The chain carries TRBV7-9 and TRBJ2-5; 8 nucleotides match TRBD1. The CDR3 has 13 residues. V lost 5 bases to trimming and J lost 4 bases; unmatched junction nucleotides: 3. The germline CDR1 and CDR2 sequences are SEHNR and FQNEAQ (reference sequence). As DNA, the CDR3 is TGTGCCAGCAGCCTGACAGGGGTAGAGACCCAGTACTTC. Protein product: CASSLTGVETQYF.

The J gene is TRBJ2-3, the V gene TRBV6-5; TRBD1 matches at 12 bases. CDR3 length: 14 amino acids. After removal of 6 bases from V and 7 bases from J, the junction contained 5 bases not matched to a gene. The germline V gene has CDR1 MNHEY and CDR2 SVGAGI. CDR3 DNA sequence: TGTGCCAGCAGCCGGGGACAGGGGGCGTATACGCAGTATTTT. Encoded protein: CASSRGQGAYTQYF.

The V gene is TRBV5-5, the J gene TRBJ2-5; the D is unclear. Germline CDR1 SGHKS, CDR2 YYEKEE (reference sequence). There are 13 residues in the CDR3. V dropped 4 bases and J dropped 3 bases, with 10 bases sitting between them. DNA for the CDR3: TGTGCCAGCAGCCTGGGAAGGGAAGAGACCCAGTACTTC. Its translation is CASSLGREETQYF. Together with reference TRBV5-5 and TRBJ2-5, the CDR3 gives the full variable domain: DAGVTQSPTHLIKTRGQQVTLRCSPISGHKSVSWYQQVLGQGPQFIFQYYEKEERGRGNFPDRFSARQFPNYSSELNVNALLLGDSALYLCASSLGREETQYFGPGTRLLVL.

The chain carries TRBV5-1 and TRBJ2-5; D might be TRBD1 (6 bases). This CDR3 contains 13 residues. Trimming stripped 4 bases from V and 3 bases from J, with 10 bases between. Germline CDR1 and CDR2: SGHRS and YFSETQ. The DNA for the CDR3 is TGCGCCAGCAGCACCTCAGGGGAAGAGACCCAGTACTTC. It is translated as CASSTSGEETQYF.

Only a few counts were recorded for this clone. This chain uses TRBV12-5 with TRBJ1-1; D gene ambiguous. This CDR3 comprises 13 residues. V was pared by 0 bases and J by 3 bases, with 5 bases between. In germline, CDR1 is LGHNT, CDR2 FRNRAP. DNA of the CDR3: TGTGCTAGTGGTTTGGTGGTGGACACTGAAGCTTTCTTT. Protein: CASGLVVDTEAFF.

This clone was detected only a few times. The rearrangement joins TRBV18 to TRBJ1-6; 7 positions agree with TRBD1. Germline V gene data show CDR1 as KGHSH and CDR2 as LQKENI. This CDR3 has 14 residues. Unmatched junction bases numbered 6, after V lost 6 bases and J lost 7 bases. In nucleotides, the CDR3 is TGTGCCAGCTCGTCGACAGGGCAGAATTCACCCCTCCACTTT. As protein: CASSSTGQNSPLHF.

The CDR3 sequence: CSARAKDTQYF. CDR3 sequence (DNA): TGCAGTGCTAGAGCCAAAGATACGCAGTATTTT. The chain uses TRBV20-1 and TRBJ2-3; no definite D call. The CDR3 runs 11 residues. Germline values: CDR1 DFQATT, CDR2 SNEGSKA (reference sequence). V lost 1 base and J lost 5, with 4 bases in between.

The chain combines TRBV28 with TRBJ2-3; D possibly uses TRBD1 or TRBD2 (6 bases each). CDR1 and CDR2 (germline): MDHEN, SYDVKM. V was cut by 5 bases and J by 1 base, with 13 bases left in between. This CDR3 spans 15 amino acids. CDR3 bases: TGTGCCAGCAGTACCTTCCGGGGGCGCACAGATACGCAGTATTTT. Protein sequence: CASSTFRGRTDTQYF. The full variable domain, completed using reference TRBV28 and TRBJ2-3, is DVKVTQSSRYLVKRTGEKVFLECVQDMDHENMFWYRQDPGLGLRLIYFSYDVKMKEKGDIPEGYSVSREKKERFSLILESASTNQTSMYLCASSTFRGRTDTQYFGPGTRLTVL.

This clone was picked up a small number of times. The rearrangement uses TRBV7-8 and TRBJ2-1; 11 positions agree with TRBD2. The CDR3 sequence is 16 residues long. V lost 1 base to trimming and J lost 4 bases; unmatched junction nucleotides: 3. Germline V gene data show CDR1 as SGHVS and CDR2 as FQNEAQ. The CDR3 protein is CASSLELAGAYNEQFF. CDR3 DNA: TGTGCCAGCAGCTTAGAACTAGCGGGGGCATACAATGAGCAGTTCTTC.

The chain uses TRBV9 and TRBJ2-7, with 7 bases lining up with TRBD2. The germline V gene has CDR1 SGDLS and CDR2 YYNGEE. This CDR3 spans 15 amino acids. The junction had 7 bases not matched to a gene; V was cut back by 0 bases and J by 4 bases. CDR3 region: CASSVDNGGWYEQYF. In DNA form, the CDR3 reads TGTGCCAGCAGCGTAGACAACGGGGGGTGGTACGAGCAGTACTTC.

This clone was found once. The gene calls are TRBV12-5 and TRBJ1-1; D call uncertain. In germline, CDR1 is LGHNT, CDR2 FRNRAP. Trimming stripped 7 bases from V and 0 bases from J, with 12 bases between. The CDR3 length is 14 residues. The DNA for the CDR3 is TGTGCTAGTGCCGTCGTGGGAATGAACACTGAAGCTTTCTTT. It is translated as CASAVVGMNTEAFF.

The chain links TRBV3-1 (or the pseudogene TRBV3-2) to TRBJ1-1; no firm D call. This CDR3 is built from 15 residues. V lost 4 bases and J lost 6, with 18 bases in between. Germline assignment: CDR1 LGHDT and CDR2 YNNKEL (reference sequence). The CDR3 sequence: CASSLRTATWAEAFF. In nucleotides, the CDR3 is TGTGCCAGCAGCCTTAGAACAGCCACTTGGGCTGAAGCTTTCTTT.

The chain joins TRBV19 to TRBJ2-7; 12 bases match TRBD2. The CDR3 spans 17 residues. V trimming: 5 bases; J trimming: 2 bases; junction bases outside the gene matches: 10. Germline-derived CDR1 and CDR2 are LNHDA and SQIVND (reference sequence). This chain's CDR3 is CASSRRLLAGGPYEQYF. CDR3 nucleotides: TGTGCCAGTAGTCGCCGATTACTAGCGGGAGGCCCCTACGAGCAGTACTTC.

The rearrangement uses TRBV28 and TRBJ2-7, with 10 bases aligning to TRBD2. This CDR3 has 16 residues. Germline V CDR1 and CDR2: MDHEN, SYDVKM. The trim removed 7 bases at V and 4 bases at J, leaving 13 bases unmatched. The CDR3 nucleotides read TGTGCCAGCACCACCGACCGGGCTAGCGGGAGATACGAGCAGTACTTC. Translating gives CASTTDRASGRYEQYF.

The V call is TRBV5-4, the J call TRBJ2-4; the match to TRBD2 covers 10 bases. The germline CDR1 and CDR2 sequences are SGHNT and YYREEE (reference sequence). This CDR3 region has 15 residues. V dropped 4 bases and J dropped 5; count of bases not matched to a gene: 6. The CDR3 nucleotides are TGTGCCAGCAGCACCCGGACTAGCGGCGAAAACATTCAGTACTTC. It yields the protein CASSTRTSGENIQYF.

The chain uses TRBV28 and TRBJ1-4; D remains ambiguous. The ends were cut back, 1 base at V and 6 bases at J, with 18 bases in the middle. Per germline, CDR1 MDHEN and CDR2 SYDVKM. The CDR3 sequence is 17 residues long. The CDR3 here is CASSLLGGGSKDEKLFF. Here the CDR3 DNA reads TGTGCCAGCAGTTTATTGGGTGGAGGGTCGAAGGATGAAAAACTGTTTTTT.

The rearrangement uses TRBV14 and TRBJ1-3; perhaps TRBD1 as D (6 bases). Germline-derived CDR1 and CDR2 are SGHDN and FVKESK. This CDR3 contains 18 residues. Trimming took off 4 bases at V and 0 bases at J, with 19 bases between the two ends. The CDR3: CASSPPRQAPDSGNTIYF. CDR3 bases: TGTGCCAGCAGCCCGCCCCGACAGGCCCCGGACTCTGGAAACACCATATATTTT.

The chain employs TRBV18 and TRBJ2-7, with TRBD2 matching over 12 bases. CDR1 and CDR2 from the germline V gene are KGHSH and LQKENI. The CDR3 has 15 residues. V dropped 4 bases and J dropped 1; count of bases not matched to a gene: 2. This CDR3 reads CASSLGLAGSYEQYF. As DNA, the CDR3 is TGTGCCAGCTCACTAGGACTAGCGGGGTCCTACGAGCAGTACTTC.

For the CDR3, the DNA is TGTGCCAGTAGTATAGAGGGACAGGGCTATGGCTACACCTTC. As protein: CASSIEGQGYGYTF. The chain employs TRBV19 and TRBJ1-2, with 9 bases identical to TRBD1. The CDR3 runs to 14 residues. CDR1 and CDR2 from the germline V gene are LNHDA and SQIVND (reference sequence). J gave up 4 bases and V 0 bases, and 0 bases lay outside the gene matches.

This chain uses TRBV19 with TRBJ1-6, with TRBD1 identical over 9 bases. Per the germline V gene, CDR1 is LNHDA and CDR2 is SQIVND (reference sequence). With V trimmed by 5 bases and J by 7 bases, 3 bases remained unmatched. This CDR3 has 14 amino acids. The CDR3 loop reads CASSLGTGNSPLHF. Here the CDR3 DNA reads TGTGCCAGTAGTCTCGGGACAGGGAATTCACCCCTCCACTTT.

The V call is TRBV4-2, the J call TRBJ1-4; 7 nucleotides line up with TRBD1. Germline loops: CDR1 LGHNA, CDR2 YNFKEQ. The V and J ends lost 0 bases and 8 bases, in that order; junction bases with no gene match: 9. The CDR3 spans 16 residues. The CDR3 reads CASSQDREGAREKLFF. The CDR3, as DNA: TGTGCCAGCAGCCAAGATAGGGAGGGGGCGAGAGAAAAACTGTTTTTT.

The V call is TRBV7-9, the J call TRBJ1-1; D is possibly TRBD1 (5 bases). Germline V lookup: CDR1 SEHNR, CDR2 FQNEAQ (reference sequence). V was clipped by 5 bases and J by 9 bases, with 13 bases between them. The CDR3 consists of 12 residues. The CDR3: CASSRDEGKAFF. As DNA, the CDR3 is TGTGCCAGCAGCCGGGACGAGGGAAAAGCTTTCTTT.

This chain's CDR3 is CAISESQGYDYGYTF. In DNA, the CDR3 is TGTGCCATCAGTGAGTCTCAGGGCTATGACTATGGCTACACCTTC. The chain combines TRBV10-3 with TRBJ1-2; D may be TRBD1 (5 bases). This CDR3 is built from 15 residues. Germline lookup yields CDR1 ENHRY and CDR2 SYGVKD. V was cut by 0 bases and J by 3 bases, with 11 bases left in between.

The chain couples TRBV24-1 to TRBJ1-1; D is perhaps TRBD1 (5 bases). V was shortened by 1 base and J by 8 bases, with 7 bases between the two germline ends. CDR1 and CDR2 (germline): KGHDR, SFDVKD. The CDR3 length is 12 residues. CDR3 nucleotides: TGTGCCACCAGTGATTTCCAGGGCGAAGCTTTCTTT. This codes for CATSDFQGEAFF.

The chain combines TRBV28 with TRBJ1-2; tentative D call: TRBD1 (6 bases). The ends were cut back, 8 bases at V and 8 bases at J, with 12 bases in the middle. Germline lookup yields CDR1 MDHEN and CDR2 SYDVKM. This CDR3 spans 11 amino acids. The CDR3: CASQNRVGYTF. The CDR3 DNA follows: TGTGCCAGCCAAAACAGGGTGGGCTACACCTTC.